These T cell receptor beta chains were read from a single sample in a study of blood T cell repertoires in COVID-19. The table came from immunoSEQ multiplex PCR; TCRdb's copy has only in-frame clones and leaves some out. Among over 55,000 clones listed, about 86% were seen once. Sequencing was carried out using peripheral blood. The source is a man aged 50 to 60 with active COVID-19. CDR3s include the opening cysteine and the closing phenylalanine or tryptophan. Fields, in order: V gene, D gene, J gene, clone size, CDR3 protein, CDR3 DNA. D genes are given only for firm matches. Expanded clones get a size class; other rows say once, few or many, or leave the size out.

V: TRBV21-1
D: .
J: TRBJ2-1
size: few
CDR3: CASTGTTLGNEQFF
DNA: TGTGCCAGCACCGGGACTACCCTTGGGAATGAGCAGTTCTTC

V: TRBV6-5
D: TRBD2
J: TRBJ2-1
size: .
CDR3: CASSYERGAYNEQFF
DNA: TGTGCCAGCAGTTACGAACGGGGGGCCTACAATGAGCAGTTCTTC

V: TRBV12-1
D: .
J: TRBJ2-3
size: .
CDR3: CASSFGRGPSTDTQYF
DNA: TGTGCCAGCAGCTTTGGGCGGGGGCCGAGCACAGATACGCAGTATTTT

V: TRBV4-1
D: TRBD2
J: TRBJ2-2
size: .
CDR3: CASSQRTSGRSLRFGELFF
DNA: TGCGCCAGCAGCCAGCGGACTAGCGGGAGGTCCCTTCGATTCGGGGAGCTGTTTTTT

V: TRBV7-3
D: .
J: TRBJ1-1
size: .
CDR3: CASSQGGDSEAFF
DNA: TGTGCCAGCAGCCAAGGGGGGGACTCGGAAGCTTTCTTT

V: TRBV28
D: .
J: TRBJ1-5
size: .
CDR3: CASSLRRGVGSNQPQHF
DNA: TGTGCCAGCAGTTTGAGGCGGGGTGTGGGTAGCAATCAGCCCCAGCATTTT

V: TRBV6-5
D: TRBD1
J: TRBJ2-7
size: .
CDR3: CASRINRGQRYEQYF
DNA: TGTGCCAGCAGAATAAACAGGGGCCAGAGATACGAGCAGTACTTC

V: TRBV7-9
D: TRBD1
J: TRBJ1-6
size: .
CDR3: CASSPRTGKNSPLHF
DNA: TGTGCCAGCAGCCCGAGGACAGGGAAGAATTCACCCCTCCACTTT

V: TRBV5-1
D: TRBD1
J: TRBJ1-2
size: .
CDR3: CASSLDLSFRTGGGRGYTF
DNA: TGCGCCAGCAGCTTGGATTTATCCTTTCGGACAGGGGGAGGTCGGGGCTACACCTTC

V: TRBV27
D: .
J: TRBJ2-7
size: .
CDR3: CASSPTGFSYEQYF
DNA: TGTGCCAGCAGTCCCACAGGGTTCAGCTACGAGCAGTACTTC

V: TRBV4-2
D: TRBD2
J: TRBJ2-1
size: .
CDR3: CASSQDRLAVRNEQFF
DNA: TGTGCCAGCAGCCAAGATAGGCTAGCGGTTCGGAATGAGCAGTTCTTC

V: TRBV19
D: TRBD1
J: TRBJ1-3
size: .
CDR3: CASKGQLYSGNTIYF
DNA: TGTGCCAGTAAGGGACAGCTCTACTCTGGAAACACCATATATTTT

V: TRBV6-5
D: TRBD2
J: TRBJ2-7
size: once
CDR3: CASRGAGDLREQYF
DNA: TGTGCCAGCAGGGGTGCGGGGGACCTACGCGAGCAGTACTTC

V: TRBV12-3/TRBV12-4
D: .
J: TRBJ2-7
size: .
CDR3: CASSRGQIYEQYF
DNA: TGTGCCAGCAGCCGAGGACAGATATACGAGCAGTACTTC

V: TRBV6-2/TRBV6-3
D: .
J: TRBJ2-7
size: .
CDR3: CASSRVYEQYF
DNA: TGTGCCAGCAGTCGCGTGTACGAGCAGTACTTC

V: TRBV11-3
D: .
J: TRBJ1-1
size: .
CDR3: CASSLGENTEAFF
DNA: TGTGCCAGCAGCTTAGGAGAGAACACTGAAGCTTTCTTT

V: TRBV2
D: TRBD1
J: TRBJ1-5
size: .
CDR3: CASTPTRTGINQPQHF
DNA: TGTGCCAGCACTCCCACCCGGACAGGAATCAATCAGCCCCAGCATTTT

V: TRBV29-1
D: TRBD2
J: TRBJ2-5
size: .
CDR3: CSVRTSGRETQYF
DNA: TGCAGCGTTCGGACTAGCGGGAGAGAGACCCAGTACTTC

V: TRBV6-4
D: TRBD2
J: TRBJ2-3
size: .
CDR3: CASSQSGRADTQYF
DNA: TGTGCCAGCAGTCAAAGCGGGAGAGCTGATACGCAGTATTTT

V: TRBV11-3
D: .
J: TRBJ2-1
size: .
CDR3: CASSLEREGGEQFF
DNA: TGTGCCAGCAGCTTAGAGAGAGAGGGAGGTGAGCAGTTCTTC

V: TRBV6-5
D: TRBD2
J: TRBJ2-7
size: .
CDR3: CASSAGTSVYEQYF
DNA: TGTGCCAGCAGCGCCGGGACTAGCGTCTACGAGCAGTACTTC

V: TRBV5-1
D: TRBD2
J: TRBJ2-2
size: .
CDR3: CASSLEGLVTGELFF
DNA: TGCGCCAGCAGCTTGGAGGGACTAGTCACCGGGGAGCTGTTTTTT